The clone carrying this T cell receptor beta chain was observed a handful of times. TCRdb re-called the RT-PCR reads with MiXCR, one entry per CDR3 protein. The sample shows about 400,000 distinct CDR3 sequences, 16% of them seen only once. Trimming cost V 4 bases and J 4 bases, with 18 bases left between them. The CDR3 has 16 amino acids. Germline V gene lookup returns CDR1 SGHRS and CDR2 YFSETQ. The data belong to a study of patients and donors after allogeneic stem cell transplantation. The clonotype was recovered from a human donor who was either an allogeneic HSCT recipient or a stem cell or donor lymphocyte infusion donor (not recorded which). It is not recorded whose cells these are; they may come from a transplant donor. The chain combines TRBV5-1 with TRBJ2-1; D might be TRBD1 (7 bases). Source material: blood, either unsorted or a sorted T cell fraction (not recorded which). CDR3 sequence reads: CASSGRGRSKYNEQFF. The DNA of the CDR3 is TGCGCCAGCAGCGGCAGGGGGAGGTCGAAATACAATGAGCAGTTCTTC.